This T cell receptor beta chain was captured in a study of shared clonotypes between healthy human individuals. Study overall: The plates for each donor numbered three CD4 naive, three CD4 memory, two CD8 naive and one CD8 memory.

Donation came from healthy HIV-negative adults that had no recent acute infections or vaccinations. Measured with immunoSEQ multiplex PCR; TCRdb has only the in-frame clones, and not every one. The sample holds about 92,000 clones, almost 70% seen once. The origin of this receptor is a young man in good health. Sequenced: memory CD8+ T cells sorted from blood. The subset denotes: CD45RO+ cells pooled with CCR7-negative TemRA cells.

The DNA of the CDR3 is TGTGCCAGCAGTTCCTGGGGGAGGGGAGCAGATACGCAGTATTTT. It yields the protein CASSSWGRGADTQYF. V gene TRBV6-5 combines with J gene TRBJ2-3; 7 bases match TRBD2. CDR1 and CDR2 from the germline V gene are MNHEY and SVGAGI. The trim removed 4 bases at V and 4 bases at J, leaving 8 bases unmatched. This CDR3 has 15 amino acids.